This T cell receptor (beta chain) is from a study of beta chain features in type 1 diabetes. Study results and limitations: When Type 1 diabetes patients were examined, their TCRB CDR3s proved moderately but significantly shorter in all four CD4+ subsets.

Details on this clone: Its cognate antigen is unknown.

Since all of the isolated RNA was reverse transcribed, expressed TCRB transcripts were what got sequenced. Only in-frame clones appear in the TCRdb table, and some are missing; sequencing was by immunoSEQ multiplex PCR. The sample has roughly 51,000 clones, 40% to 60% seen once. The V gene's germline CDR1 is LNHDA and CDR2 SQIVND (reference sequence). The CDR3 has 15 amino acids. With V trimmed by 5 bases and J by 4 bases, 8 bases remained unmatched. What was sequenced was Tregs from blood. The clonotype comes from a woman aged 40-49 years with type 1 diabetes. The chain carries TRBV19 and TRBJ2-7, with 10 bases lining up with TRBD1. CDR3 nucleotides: TGTGCCAGTAGTCCCCAGGGACAGGGGATGTACGAGCAGTACTTC. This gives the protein CASSPQGQGMYEQYF.